This TCR beta chain was sequenced during a study of blood T cell repertoires in COVID-19. Across the study: Acute and convalescent COVID-19 specimens originated in the United States, Italy and Spain.

The study recruited people aged about 18 to 89 years across about 25 US areas. In assigning cohorts, the study relied on participant-reported clinical history. Repertoires were generated with immunoSEQ multiplex PCR, while TCRdb's copy carries only in-frame clones and drops some. The table shows about 220,000 clones, with around 88% occurring only once. The junction had 7 bases not matched to a gene; V was cut back by 4 bases and J by 6 bases. This CDR3 spans 15 amino acids. Germline loops: CDR1 MDHEN, CDR2 SYDVKM. This chain uses TRBV28 with TRBJ2-7; 12 nucleotides align to TRBD2. This TCR was sampled from a woman between 50 and 59 years old with acute COVID-19. Source material: PBMCs or T cells enriched from blood (not recorded which). CDR3 in DNA: TGTGCCAGCAGTTACCCACTAGCGGGAGGTGTCGAGCAGTACTTC. Protein sequence: CASSYPLAGGVEQYF.